Listed below are T cell receptor beta chains from one sample, sequenced in a study of blood T cell repertoires in COVID-19. Libraries were prepared by immunoSEQ multiplex PCR; TCRdb keeps only in-frame clonotypes and omits some of them. The sample consists of some 520,000 clones, roughly 87% of them appearing once. Sequenced material: peripheral blood. The receptor set was obtained from a man younger than 35 with COVID-19, enrolled during active disease. CDR3s include the opening cysteine and the closing phenylalanine or tryptophan. The D gene is left open where the match is weak. Clone size is shown for a subset of rows, as once, few, many or a class of expanded clone.

size,J,V,D,DNA,CDR3
-,TRBJ2-5,TRBV25-1,TRBD2,TGTGCCAGCAGTGCTACCGGGACTAGCGGGAGAGGAGAGACCCAGTACTTC,CASSATGTSGRGETQYF
-,TRBJ2-2,TRBV2,TRBD2,TGTGCCAGCAGATCCACTAGCGGGGCGAACACCGGGGAGCTGTTTTTT,CASRSTSGANTGELFF
-,TRBJ2-1,TRBV7-3,-,TGTGCCAGCAGCAAATCTAGCGTCGCGGCGGGGAATGAGCAGTTCTTC,CASSKSSVAAGNEQFF
-,TRBJ1-4,TRBV13,-,TGTGCCAGCAGCTTAGGCCTTGGGACATTTACCGAAAAACTGTTTTTT,CASSLGLGTFTEKLFF
once,TRBJ1-1,TRBV7-3,-,TGTGCCAGCAGCCTCGCGGGTAACACTGAAGCTTTCTTT,CASSLAGNTEAFF
-,TRBJ2-5,TRBV3-1/TRBV3-2,TRBD1,TGTGCCAGCAGCCCCTTAGACAGGGGAGAGACCCAGTACTTC,CASSPLDRGETQYF
-,TRBJ1-4,TRBV19,-,TGTGCCAGTAGTGTCCGGGGTGAAAAACTGTTTTTT,CASSVRGEKLFF
-,TRBJ1-1,TRBV5-6,-,TGTGCCAGCAGCTTGCAATTTCAGACTGAAGCTTTCTTT,CASSLQFQTEAFF
once,TRBJ2-5,TRBV6-5,-,TGTGCCAGCAGGATTTTGCCCGGGGAGACCCAGTACTTC,CASRILPGETQYF
-,TRBJ1-2,TRBV10-1,TRBD1,TGCGCCAGCAGTGGGGACAGATTGTATGGCTACACCTTC,CASSGDRLYGYTF
-,TRBJ1-4,TRBV7-9,-,TGTGCCAGCAGCTTAAATGCTGCGGTAAATGAAAAACTGTTTTTT,CASSLNAAVNEKLFF
-,TRBJ2-5,TRBV9,-,TGTGCCAGCAGCGTTGGGCGGGATCGAGAGACCCAGTACTTC,CASSVGRDRETQYF
-,TRBJ2-5,TRBV5-1,TRBD1,TGCGCCAGCAGCCGGACAGGGGGAACCCAAGAGACCCAGTACTTC,CASSRTGGTQETQYF
-,TRBJ2-1,TRBV24-1,-,TGTGCCACCAGTGATGTCAGCTGGGCGGAGCAGTTCTTC,CATSDVSWAEQFF
-,TRBJ2-7,TRBV5-1,TRBD1,TGCGCCAGCAGCCCATTACCGGGACAGACTACCTACGAGCAGTACTTC,CASSPLPGQTTYEQYF
-,TRBJ2-1,TRBV4-1,-,TGCGCCAGCAGCGGGGGCAGCCTAAGCTCCTACAATGAGCAGTTCTTC,CASSGGSLSSYNEQFF
-,TRBJ2-5,TRBV24-1,TRBD1,TGTGCCACCAGCGACCCCCAGGGACAGTTGGACCAAGAGACCCAGTACTTC,CATSDPQGQLDQETQYF
-,TRBJ2-2,TRBV7-9,-,TGTGCCAGCCGATATATGGACACCGGGACACCAAACACCGGGGAGCTGTTTTTT,CASRYMDTGTPNTGELFF
-,TRBJ2-7,TRBV10-1,TRBD1,TGCGCCAGCAGTGAAACAGGGGGCTACGAGCAGTACTTC,CASSETGGYEQYF
-,TRBJ1-4,TRBV9,TRBD1,TGTGCCAGCAGCGTCAGGACAGGGCAGGTTGAAAAACTGTTTTTT,CASSVRTGQVEKLFF
-,TRBJ1-3,TRBV7-9,-,TGTGCCAGCAGCTTCCTCGGGGGGATCTCTGGAAACACCATATATTTT,CASSFLGGISGNTIYF
-,TRBJ1-5,TRBV6-6,TRBD1,TGTGCCAGCAGTTTTCAGGGGGGAAGCAATCAGCCCCAGCATTTT,CASSFQGGSNQPQHF
-,TRBJ2-1,TRBV9,-,TGTGCCAGCAGCGTATTGATAGGGGACAATGAGCAGTTCTTC,CASSVLIGDNEQFF
-,TRBJ2-5,TRBV19,-,TGTGCCTGCCGGGGAGGAGAGACCCAGTACTTC,CACRGGETQYF
-,TRBJ2-1,TRBV5-5,-,TGTGCCAGCAGCTTGTTTACAGGGAGCTCCTACAATGAGCAGTTCTTC,CASSLFTGSSYNEQFF
-,TRBJ1-5,TRBV24-1,-,TGTGCCACCAGTCCGGCGGGGGGTAATCAGCCCCAGCATTTT,CATSPAGGNQPQHF
-,TRBJ2-3,TRBV6-5,TRBD1,TGTGCCAGCAGGCTGGGACAGGGCGGAGATACGCAGTATTTT,CASRLGQGGDTQYF
-,TRBJ1-1,TRBV21-1,-,TGTGCCAGCAGCGCAGACCGGGACAGGGAAGCTTTCTTT,CASSADRDREAFF
-,TRBJ2-1,TRBV11-3,TRBD2,TGTGCCAGCAGCTTACCCGGGACTAGCACTGAGCAGTTCTTC,CASSLPGTSTEQFF
-,TRBJ1-1,TRBV3-1/TRBV3-2,-,TGTGCCAGCAGCTACACCGACAGGCCCGAAGCTTTCTTT,CASSYTDRPEAFF